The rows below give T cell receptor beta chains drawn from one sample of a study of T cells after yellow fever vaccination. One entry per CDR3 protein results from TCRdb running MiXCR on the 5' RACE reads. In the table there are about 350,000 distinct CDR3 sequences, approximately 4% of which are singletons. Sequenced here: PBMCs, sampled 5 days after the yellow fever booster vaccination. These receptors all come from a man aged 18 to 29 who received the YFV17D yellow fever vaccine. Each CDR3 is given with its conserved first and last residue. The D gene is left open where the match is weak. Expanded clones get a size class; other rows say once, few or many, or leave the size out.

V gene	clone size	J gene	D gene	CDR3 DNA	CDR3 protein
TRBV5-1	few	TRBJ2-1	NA	TGCGCCAGCAGCTTGTCGGGGGTCAACAATGAGCAGTTCTTC	CASSLSGVNNEQFF
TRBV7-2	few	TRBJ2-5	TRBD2	TGTGCCAGCACAACTAGCGGGGGGGCAGAGACCCAGTACTTC	CASTTSGGAETQYF
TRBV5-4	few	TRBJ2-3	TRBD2	TGTGCCAGCAGCGGCCGGACTAGCGGGGACCTTGAGTATTTT	CASSGRTSGDLEYF
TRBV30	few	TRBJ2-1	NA	TGTGCCTGGAGCGCGGGCCAGACTTTCAATGAGCAGTTCTTC	CAWSAGQTFNEQFF
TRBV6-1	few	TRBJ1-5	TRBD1	TGTGCCAGCAGTGACTCGCCAGGGGGGCAAAATCAGCCCCAGCATTTT	CASSDSPGGQNQPQHF
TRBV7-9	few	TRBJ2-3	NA	TGTGCCAGCAGCCGGACTGACCCCGTAGGTACAGATACGCAGTATTTT	CASSRTDPVGTDTQYF
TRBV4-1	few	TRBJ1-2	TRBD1	TGCGCCAGCAGCCAAGAGGCAGGGGGTTCTAACTATGGCTACACCTTC	CASSQEAGGSNYGYTF
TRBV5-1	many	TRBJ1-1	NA	TGCGCCAGCAGCTTGAACGGTGCGAACACTGAAGCTTTCTTT	CASSLNGANTEAFF
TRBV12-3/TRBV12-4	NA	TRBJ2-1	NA	TGTGCCAGCAGTTTAGCGGGACGACCCAATGAGCAGTTCTTC	CASSLAGRPNEQFF
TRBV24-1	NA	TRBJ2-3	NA	TGTGCCACCAGTGCCCGGGGCGACGGTTCGTATTTT	CATSARGDGSYF
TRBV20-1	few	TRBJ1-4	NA	TGCAGTGCTAGAGCCATGAGAGGGAATGAAAAACTGTTTTTT	CSARAMRGNEKLFF
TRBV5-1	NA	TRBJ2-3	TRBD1	TGCGCCAGCAGCCTAAACCCGGGACAGGGGCCCGATACGCAGTATTTT	CASSLNPGQGPDTQYF
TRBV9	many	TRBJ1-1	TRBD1	TGTGCCAGCAGCCCCCATCCGACAGGGGGGACTGAAGCTTTCTTT	CASSPHPTGGTEAFF
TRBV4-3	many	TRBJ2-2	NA	TGCGCCAGCAGCCCTTGGACCGGGGAGCTGTTTTTT	CASSPWTGELFF
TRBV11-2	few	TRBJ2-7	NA	TGTGCCAGCAGCTCTCTCCACAGATACGAGCAGTACTTC	CASSSLHRYEQYF
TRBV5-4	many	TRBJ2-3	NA	TGTGCCAGCAGCTCGGGGGGACAGACTAGCACAGATACGCAGTATTTT	CASSSGGQTSTDTQYF
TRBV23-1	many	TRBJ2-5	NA	TGCGCCAGCAGTCAGGCAGGGCTTACTAAAGAGACCCAGTACTTC	CASSQAGLTKETQYF
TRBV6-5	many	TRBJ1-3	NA	TGTGCCAGCAGTTACTCCGCGGCCCGCGCTGGAAACACCATATATTTT	CASSYSAARAGNTIYF
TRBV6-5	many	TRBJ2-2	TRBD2	TGTGCCAGCAGCCCCGCGGGGGCGAACACCGGGGAGCTGTTTTTT	CASSPAGANTGELFF
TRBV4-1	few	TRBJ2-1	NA	TGCGCCAGCAGCCAAGCGGGGAGACACAATGAGCAGTTCTTC	CASSQAGRHNEQFF
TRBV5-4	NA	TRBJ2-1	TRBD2	TGTGCCAGCAGCACGACGGAGCGGGGGGAGGGTGAGCAGTTCTTC	CASSTTERGEGEQFF
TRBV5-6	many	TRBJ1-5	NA	TGTGCCAGCAGCTTGGGTTTAGGGAGCAATCAGCCCCAGCATTTT	CASSLGLGSNQPQHF
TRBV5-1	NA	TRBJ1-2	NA	TGCGCCAGCGCCTTCATCGGGCCCCTGAGGCCGGGGAACTATGGCTACACCTTC	CASAFIGPLRPGNYGYTF
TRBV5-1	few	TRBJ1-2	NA	TGCGCCAGCAGCCTAGACAATGGCTACACCTTC	CASSLDNGYTF
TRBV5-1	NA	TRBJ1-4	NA	TGCGCCAGCAGCTTAGAAGCATCTGAAAAACTGTTTTTT	CASSLEASEKLFF
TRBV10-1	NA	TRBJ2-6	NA	TGCGCCAGCAGGGACCAGGGGCCCCGGGCCAACGTCCTGACTTTC	CASRDQGPRANVLTF
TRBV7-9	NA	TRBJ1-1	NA	TGTGCCAGCAGCTCGACAGAGGCGAACACTGAAGCTTTCTTT	CASSSTEANTEAFF
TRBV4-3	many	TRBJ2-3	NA	TGCGCCAGCAGCCAAGATTTTGCAGATACGCAGTATTTT	CASSQDFADTQYF
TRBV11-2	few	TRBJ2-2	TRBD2	TGTGCCAGCAGCATAAGTAGCGGGGGGATTAACACCGGGGAGCTGTTTTTT	CASSISSGGINTGELFF
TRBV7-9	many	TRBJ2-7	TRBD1	TGTGCCAGCAGCTGGGGACAGGGGTACGAGCAGTACTTC	CASSWGQGYEQYF
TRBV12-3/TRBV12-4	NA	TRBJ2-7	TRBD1	TGTGCCTGCCTCCCCGGGACAGGGTCCAGCGAGCAGTACTTC	CACLPGTGSSEQYF
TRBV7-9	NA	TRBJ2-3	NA	TGTGCCAGCAGCTTTCGTCAGATGGCCACAGATATGCAGTATTTT	CASSFRQMATDMQYF
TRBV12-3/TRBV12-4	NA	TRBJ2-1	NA	TGTGCCAGCACCCTTTACCCCAATGAGCAGTTCTTC	CASTLYPNEQFF
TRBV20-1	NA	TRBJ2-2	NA	TGCAGTGCCCCGGGGGTTTGGGGGGCGCGGTCCGGGGAGCTGTTTTTT	CSAPGVWGARSGELFF
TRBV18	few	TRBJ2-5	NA	TGTGCCAGCTCACCACAACGGTTCCAAGAGACCCAGTACTTC	CASSPQRFQETQYF
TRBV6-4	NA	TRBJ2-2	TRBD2	TGTGCCAGCTCACTAGCGGACACCGGGGAGCTGTTTTTT	CASSLADTGELFF
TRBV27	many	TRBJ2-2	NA	TGTGCCAGCAGTTTCCTTGGGAAAGCATACACCGGGGAGCTGTTTTTT	CASSFLGKAYTGELFF
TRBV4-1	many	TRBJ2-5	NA	TGCGCCAGCAGCCAGTCTCGGCCAGGGGAGACCCAGTACTTC	CASSQSRPGETQYF
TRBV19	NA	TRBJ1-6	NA	TGTGCCATCCAGAGAAATGCTGTCTCACCCCTCCACTTT	CAIQRNAVSPLHF
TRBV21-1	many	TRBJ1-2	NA	TGTGCCAGCAGCAATGGTGGCTACACCTTC	CASSNGGYTF
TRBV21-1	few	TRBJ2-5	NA	TGTGCCAGCAGCAAAGATCCAGGGAAGAGCCAAGAGACCCAGTACTTC	CASSKDPGKSQETQYF
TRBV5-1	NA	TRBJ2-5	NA	TGCGCCAGCAGCTTGTCCCCAGGGTCGGAGACCCAGTACTTC	CASSLSPGSETQYF